These 20 T cell receptor beta chains were all obtained from the same sample, sequenced in a study of blood T cell repertoires in COVID-19. Using immunoSEQ multiplex PCR, the repertoire was profiled, and TCRdb retains in-frame clones only, with some absent. The sample lists 100,000 to 130,000 clones; about three quarters were seen once. Input material: peripheral blood. Receptor source: a man in his 70s with acute or convalescent COVID-19.

The chain recombines TRBV7-9 with TRBJ2-2, with D perhaps TRBD1 (5 bases). Deletions cut 0 bases from V and 9 bases from J, with 8 bases between. Germline V lookup: CDR1 SEHNR, CDR2 FQNEAQ (reference sequence). The CDR3 totals 13 residues. The CDR3 DNA reads as TGTGCCAGCAGCTTAGCCAGGGATAGGGAGCTGTTTTTT. Translation: CASSLARDRELFF.

This chain links TRBV7-2 with TRBJ2-1, with D tentatively TRBD2 (6 bases). The V gene lost 0 bases and the J gene lost 8 bases, with 17 bases spanning the gap. Germline CDR1 is SGHTA and CDR2 is FQGNSA. This CDR3 is 16 amino acids long. Here the CDR3 DNA reads TGTGCCAGCAGCTTAGCGAAACTAGCCATGGGGGATGAGCAGTTCTTC. Protein product: CASSLAKLAMGDEQFF.

This clone was counted between two and nine times. The rearrangement links TRBV7-6 to TRBJ2-3; tentatively, D is TRBD2 (5 bases). The CDR3 is made up of 15 amino acids. CDR1 and CDR2 from the germline V gene are SGHVS and FNYEAQ. V gave up 2 bases and J gave up 2 bases, with 11 bases separating them. The CDR3 region has the DNA TGTGCCAGCAGCTTACGGGGTTTTATCACAGATACGCAGTATTTT. It translates to CASSLRGFITDTQYF.

The rearrangement links TRBV5-1 to TRBJ1-1; D is undetermined. Per germline, CDR1 SGHRS and CDR2 YFSETQ. This CDR3 is 14 amino acids long. Trimming stripped 2 bases from V and 5 bases from J, with 13 bases between. In DNA form, the CDR3 reads TGCGCCAGCAGCTTTGGGCCGTCTGCTACTGAAGCTTTCTTT. Its translation is CASSFGPSATEAFF.

Details on this clone: Without the conserved terminal phenylalanine or tryptophan, this CDR3 likely stems from a read error. It is unclear where the CDR3 begins or ends on the DNA, so no DNA is shown, and the CDR3 is as TCRdb lists it. The chain joins TRBV2 to TRBJ1-4; TRBD1, the table's D call, lacks a check against the DNA. The germline V gene has CDR1 SNHLY and CDR2 FYNNEI. The CDR3 is 12 amino acids in total, end residues counted. The CDR3 loop is CASSERGHSLSL.

The J gene is TRBJ1-1, the V gene TRBV27; D may be TRBD1 (6 bases). V shed 6 bases and J shed 4 bases, with 15 bases lying between them. This CDR3 spans 14 amino acids. The germline CDR1 and CDR2 sequences are MNHEY and SMNVEV (reference sequence). CDR3 amino acids: CASSYIQGSTEAFF. The CDR3 DNA follows: TGTGCCAGCAGCTATATACAGGGAAGCACTGAAGCTTTCTTT.

The gene calls are TRBV2 and TRBJ1-1; D is unclear. Per the germline V gene, CDR1 is SNHLY and CDR2 is FYNNEI. V was cut by 6 bases and J by 3 bases, with 11 bases left in between. This CDR3 is built from 13 residues. CDR3 residues: CASSSPGDTEAFF. CDR3 coding DNA: TGTGCCAGCAGCTCTCCCGGGGACACTGAAGCTTTCTTT.

This sequence joins TRBV27 and TRBJ1-1; TRBD1 matches 9 bases. Looked up from germline, CDR1 is MNHEY and CDR2 is SMNVEV (reference sequence). This CDR3 has 13 amino acids. J was trimmed by 5 bases and V by 5 bases; bases with no gene match: 3. The CDR3 is CASSRQGGTEAFF. Written as DNA, the CDR3 is TGTGCCAGCAGTAGACAGGGGGGGACTGAAGCTTTCTTT.

The chain is built from TRBV24-1 and TRBJ2-5, with D maybe TRBD2 (7 bases). The germline V and J ends were trimmed by 3 bases and 0 bases, with 10 bases remaining between them. This CDR3 has 15 residues. Germline values: CDR1 KGHDR, CDR2 SFDVKD. CDR3 amino acids: CATSDGGGNQETQYF. The CDR3, as DNA: TGTGCCACCAGTGATGGGGGGGGCAACCAAGAGACCCAGTACTTC.

This clone was picked up one time. The chain is built from TRBV19 and TRBJ2-1, with D tentatively TRBD2 (5 bases). The CDR3 has 16 residues. Germline CDR1 LNHDA, CDR2 SQIVND (reference sequence). The V end was cut by 5 bases, the J end by 0 bases, with 14 bases between. Written as DNA, the CDR3 is TGTGCCAGTAGTCGTCAGGAAGGGAGCTCCTACAATGAGCAGTTCTTC. Protein product: CASSRQEGSSYNEQFF.

The chain links TRBV19 to TRBJ1-1, with D possibly being TRBD1 (6 bases). Looked up from germline, CDR1 is LNHDA and CDR2 is SQIVND (reference sequence). The V and J ends lost 5 bases and 5 bases respectively, with 15 bases between them. The CDR3 has 14 residues. The CDR3 bases are TGTGCCAGTAGTTCACAGGGAGAAGGGACTGAAGCTTTCTTT. Its protein is CASSSQGEGTEAFF.

The V call is TRBV15, the J call TRBJ2-4; 11 bases align to TRBD2. The CDR3 sequence is 16 residues long. After removal of 3 bases from V and 6 bases from J, the junction contained 7 bases not matched to a gene. CDR1 LNHNV and CDR2 YYDKDF come from the germline V gene (reference sequence). CDR3 sequence reads: CATSRQTSGDGNIQYF. The CDR3 DNA reads TGTGCCACCAGCAGGCAGACTAGCGGGGATGGAAACATTCAGTACTTC.

J is TRBJ2-6 and V is TRBV24-1; D not resolved. This CDR3 has 15 residues. In germline, CDR1 is KGHDR, CDR2 SFDVKD. The V and J ends lost 3 bases and 0 bases respectively, with 5 bases between them. CDR3 bases: TGTGCCACCAGTGATCCTTCCTCTGGGGCCAACGTCCTGACTTTC. Amino acid sequence: CATSDPSSGANVLTF.

The chain combines TRBV3-1 (or the pseudogene TRBV3-2) with TRBJ2-5; 9 positions match TRBD1. Trimming removed 4 bases from V and 6 bases from J; junction bases left unmatched: 9. The CDR3 length is 15 residues. Looked up from germline, CDR1 is LGHDT and CDR2 is YNNKEL (reference sequence). The CDR3 sequence: CASSLLTGGEKTQYF. The DNA for the CDR3 is TGTGCCAGCAGCCTCCTAACAGGGGGCGAGAAGACCCAGTACTTC.

The rearrangement joins TRBV19 to TRBJ1-6; weak D call: TRBD1 (6 bases). V was pared by 2 bases and J by 10 bases, with 15 bases between. The germline V gene encodes CDR1 LNHDA and CDR2 SQIVND (reference sequence). There are 15 residues in the CDR3. This chain's CDR3 is CASSIYSGARSPLHF. In DNA form, the CDR3 reads TGTGCCAGTAGTATATACTCAGGGGCGAGGTCACCCCTCCACTTT.

V gene TRBV2 combines with J gene TRBJ1-6; D unresolved. Trimming cost V 8 bases and J 4 bases, with 15 bases left between them. Germline CDR1 SNHLY, CDR2 FYNNEI. CDR3 length equals 15 residues. CDR3 protein: CASRLAVVYNSPLHF. CDR3 sequence (DNA): TGTGCCAGCCGCCTGGCGGTCGTATATAATTCACCCCTCCACTTT.

The V call is TRBV21-1, the J call TRBJ2-7; the table names TRBD1, a call not compared with the DNA. TRBV21-1 is termed a pseudogene. The CDR3 spans 21 residues. The chain's CDR3 is CASSSWTPGQPSGGISYEQYF. The DNA of the CDR3 is TGTGCCAGCAGCTCCTGGACTCCGGGACAACCCAGTGGTGGAATTTCCTACGAGCAGTACTTC.

The chain employs TRBV6-5 and TRBJ1-5, with 9 bases matching TRBD1. The CDR3 is 15 residues long. Germline loops: CDR1 MNHEY, CDR2 SVGAGI. J gave up 2 bases and V 6 bases, and 5 bases lay outside the gene matches. The CDR3 here is CASSHRGQGNQPQHF. The DNA for the CDR3 is TGTGCCAGCAGCCACAGGGGGCAGGGCAATCAGCCCCAGCATTTT.

V usage is TRBV7-9 and J usage is TRBJ2-3; 10 nucleotides agree with TRBD2. The germline CDR1 and CDR2 sequences are SEHNR and FQNEAQ (reference sequence). This CDR3 contains 14 residues. The V gene end was trimmed by 10 bases and the J gene end by 8 bases; junction bases not matched to a gene: 12. This CDR3 reads CATELAGGTGTQYF. The CDR3 region has the DNA TGTGCCACAGAATTAGCGGGGGGAACGGGTACGCAGTATTTT. Looking up the rest from reference TRBV7-9 and TRBJ2-3 gives the full variable domain: DTGVSQNPRHKITKRGQNVTFRCDPISEHNRLYWYRQTLGQGPEFLTYFQNEAQLEKSRLLSDRFSAERPKGSFSTLEIQRTEQGDSAMYLCATELAGGTGTQYFGPGTRLTVL.

CDR3 DNA: TGCAGTGCCCGCCCGGGGAGCGGCTACACCTTC. Protein product: CSARPGSGYTF. The J gene is TRBJ1-2, the V gene TRBV20-1; no definite D call. Germline assignment: CDR1 DFQATT and CDR2 SNEGSKA (reference sequence). The CDR3 extends over 11 amino acids. The germline V and J ends were trimmed by 6 bases and 8 bases, with 13 bases remaining between them.